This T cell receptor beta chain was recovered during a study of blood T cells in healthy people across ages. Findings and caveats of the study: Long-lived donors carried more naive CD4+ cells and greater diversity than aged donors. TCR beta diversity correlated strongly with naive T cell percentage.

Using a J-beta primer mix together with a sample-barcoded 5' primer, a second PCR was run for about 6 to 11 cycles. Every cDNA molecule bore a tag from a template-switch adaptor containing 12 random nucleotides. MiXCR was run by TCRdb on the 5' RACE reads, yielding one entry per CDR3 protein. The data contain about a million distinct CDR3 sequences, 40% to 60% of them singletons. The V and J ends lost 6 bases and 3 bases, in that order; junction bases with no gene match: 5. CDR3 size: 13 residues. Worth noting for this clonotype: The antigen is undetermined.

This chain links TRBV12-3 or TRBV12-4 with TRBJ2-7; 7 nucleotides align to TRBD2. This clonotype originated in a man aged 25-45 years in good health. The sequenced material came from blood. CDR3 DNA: TGTGCCAGCAGCCACGGGGAGGGCTACGAGCAGTACTTC. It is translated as CASSHGEGYEQYF.